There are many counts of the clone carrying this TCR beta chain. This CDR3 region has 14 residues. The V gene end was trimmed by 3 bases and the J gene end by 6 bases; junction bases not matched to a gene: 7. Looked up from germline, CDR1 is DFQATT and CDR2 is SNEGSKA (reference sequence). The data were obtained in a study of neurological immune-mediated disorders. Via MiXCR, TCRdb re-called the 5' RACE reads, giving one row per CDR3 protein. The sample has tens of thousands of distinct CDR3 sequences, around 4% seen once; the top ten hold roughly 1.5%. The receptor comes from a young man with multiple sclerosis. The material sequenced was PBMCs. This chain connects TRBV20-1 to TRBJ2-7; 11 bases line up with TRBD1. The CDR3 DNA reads TGCAGTGCTAGCCCCAGGACAGGGGGCGGCGAGCAGTACTTC. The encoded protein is CSASPRTGGGEQYF.